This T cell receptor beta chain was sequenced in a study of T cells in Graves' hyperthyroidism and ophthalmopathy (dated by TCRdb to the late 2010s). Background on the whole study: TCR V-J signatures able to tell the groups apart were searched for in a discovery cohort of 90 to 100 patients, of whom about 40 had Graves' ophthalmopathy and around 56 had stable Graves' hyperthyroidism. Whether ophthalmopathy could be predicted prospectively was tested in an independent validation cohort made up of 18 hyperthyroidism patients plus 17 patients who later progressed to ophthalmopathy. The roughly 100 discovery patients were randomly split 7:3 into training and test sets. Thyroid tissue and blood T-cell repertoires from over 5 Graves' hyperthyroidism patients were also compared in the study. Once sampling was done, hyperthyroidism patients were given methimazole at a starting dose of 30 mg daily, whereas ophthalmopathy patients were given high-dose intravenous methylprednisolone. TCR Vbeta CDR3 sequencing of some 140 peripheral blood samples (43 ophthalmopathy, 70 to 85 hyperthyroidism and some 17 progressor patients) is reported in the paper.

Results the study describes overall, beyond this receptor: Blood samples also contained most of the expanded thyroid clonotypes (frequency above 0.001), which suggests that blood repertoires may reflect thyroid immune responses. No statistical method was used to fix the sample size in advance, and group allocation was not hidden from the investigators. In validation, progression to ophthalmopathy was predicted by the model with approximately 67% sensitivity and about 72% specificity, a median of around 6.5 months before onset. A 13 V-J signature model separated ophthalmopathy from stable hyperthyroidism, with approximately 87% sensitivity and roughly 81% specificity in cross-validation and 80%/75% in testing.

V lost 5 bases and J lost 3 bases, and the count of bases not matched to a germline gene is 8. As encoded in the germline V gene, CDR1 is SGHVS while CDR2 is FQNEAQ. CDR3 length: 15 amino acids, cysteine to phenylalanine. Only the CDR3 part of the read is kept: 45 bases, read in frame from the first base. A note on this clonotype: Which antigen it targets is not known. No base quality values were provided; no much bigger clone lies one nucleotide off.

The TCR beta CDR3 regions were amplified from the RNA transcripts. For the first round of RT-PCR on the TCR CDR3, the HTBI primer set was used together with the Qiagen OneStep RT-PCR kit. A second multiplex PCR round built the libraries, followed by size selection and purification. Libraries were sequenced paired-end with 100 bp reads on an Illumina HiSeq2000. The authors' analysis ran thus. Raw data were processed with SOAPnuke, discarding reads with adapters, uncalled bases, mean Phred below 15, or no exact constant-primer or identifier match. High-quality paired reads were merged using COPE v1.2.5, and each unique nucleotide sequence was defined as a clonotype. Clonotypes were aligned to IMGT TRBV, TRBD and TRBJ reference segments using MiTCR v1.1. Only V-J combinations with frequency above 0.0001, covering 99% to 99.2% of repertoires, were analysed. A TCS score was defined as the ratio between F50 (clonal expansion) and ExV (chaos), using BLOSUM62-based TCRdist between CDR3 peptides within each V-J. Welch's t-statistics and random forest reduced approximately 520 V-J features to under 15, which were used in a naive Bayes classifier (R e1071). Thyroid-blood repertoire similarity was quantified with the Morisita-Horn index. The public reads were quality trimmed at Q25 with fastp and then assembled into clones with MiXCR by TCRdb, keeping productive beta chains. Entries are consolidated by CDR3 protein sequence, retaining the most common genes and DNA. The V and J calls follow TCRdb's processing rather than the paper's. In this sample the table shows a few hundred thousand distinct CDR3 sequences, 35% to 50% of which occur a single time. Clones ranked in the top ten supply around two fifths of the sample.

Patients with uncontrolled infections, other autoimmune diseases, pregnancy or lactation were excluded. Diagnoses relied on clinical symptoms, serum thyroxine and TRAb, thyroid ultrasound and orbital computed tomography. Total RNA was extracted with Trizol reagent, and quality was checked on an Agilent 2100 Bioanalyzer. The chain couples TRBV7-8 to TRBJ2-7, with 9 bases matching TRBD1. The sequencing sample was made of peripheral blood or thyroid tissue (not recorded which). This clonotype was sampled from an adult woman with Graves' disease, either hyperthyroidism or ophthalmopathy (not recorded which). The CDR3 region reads CASSRTGDRVYEQYF. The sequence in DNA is TGTGCCAGCAGCCGTACCGGGGACAGGGTCTACGAGCAGTACTTC.